This T cell receptor beta chain originates from a study of cytomegalovirus exposure and HLA in healthy donors. PCR amplification relied on 60 Vbeta primers (plus 13 Jbeta primers). Produced via immunoSEQ multiplex PCR; TCRdb's table is partial and in-frame only. This table has around 61,000 clones, about four fifths appearing once. This clone was picked up one time. Donors were ostensibly healthy at sampling, although undocumented immune exposures were probable. The CDR3 covers 16 residues. CDR1 and CDR2 (germline): SGHDT, YYEEEE. Trimming cost V 1 base and J 0 bases; bases outside gene matches: 6. The TCR originated in a man aged 35 to 55 in good health and CMV-seronegative. The sample consisted of PBMCs. The V and J genes are TRBV5-6 and TRBJ1-1; 7 bases map to TRBD1. In DNA, the CDR3 is TGTGCCAGCAGCTTGTTGACAGGGACAATGAACACTGAAGCTTTCTTT. This gives the protein CASSLLTGTMNTEAFF.